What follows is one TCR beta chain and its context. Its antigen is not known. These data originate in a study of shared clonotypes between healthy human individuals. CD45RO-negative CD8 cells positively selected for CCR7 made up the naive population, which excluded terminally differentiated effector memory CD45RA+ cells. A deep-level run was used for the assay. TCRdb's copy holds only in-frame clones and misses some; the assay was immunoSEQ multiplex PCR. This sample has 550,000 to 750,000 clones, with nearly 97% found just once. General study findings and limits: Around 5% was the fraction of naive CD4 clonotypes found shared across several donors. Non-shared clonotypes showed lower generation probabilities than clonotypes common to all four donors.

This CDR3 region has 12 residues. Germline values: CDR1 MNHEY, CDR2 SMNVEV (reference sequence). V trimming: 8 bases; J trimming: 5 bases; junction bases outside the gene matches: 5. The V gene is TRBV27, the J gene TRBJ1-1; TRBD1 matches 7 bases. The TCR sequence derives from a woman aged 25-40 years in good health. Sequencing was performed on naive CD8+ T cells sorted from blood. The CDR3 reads CASRGTATEAFF. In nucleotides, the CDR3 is TGTGCCAGCCGCGGGACAGCTACTGAAGCTTTCTTT.